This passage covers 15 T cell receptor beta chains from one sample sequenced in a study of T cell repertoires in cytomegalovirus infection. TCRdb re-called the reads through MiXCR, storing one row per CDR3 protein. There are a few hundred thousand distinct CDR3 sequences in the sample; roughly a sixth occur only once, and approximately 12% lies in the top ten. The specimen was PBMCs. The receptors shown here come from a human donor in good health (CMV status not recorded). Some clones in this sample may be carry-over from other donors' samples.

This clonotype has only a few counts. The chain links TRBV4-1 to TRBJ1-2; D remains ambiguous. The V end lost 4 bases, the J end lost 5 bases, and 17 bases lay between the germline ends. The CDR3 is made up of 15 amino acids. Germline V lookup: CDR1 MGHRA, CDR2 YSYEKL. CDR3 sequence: CASSPTKEYRYGYTF. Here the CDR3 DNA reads TGCGCCAGCAGCCCTACTAAGGAGTACCGATATGGCTACACCTTC.

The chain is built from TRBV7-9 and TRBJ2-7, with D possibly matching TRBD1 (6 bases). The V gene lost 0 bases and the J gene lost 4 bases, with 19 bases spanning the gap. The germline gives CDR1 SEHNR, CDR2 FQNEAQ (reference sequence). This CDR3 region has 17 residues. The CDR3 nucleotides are TGTGCCAGCAGCTTAGCGCTTTTGGTCACAGGGCCGTACGAGCAGTACTTC. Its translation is CASSLALLVTGPYEQYF. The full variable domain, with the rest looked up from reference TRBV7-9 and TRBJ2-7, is DTGVSQNPRHKITKRGQNVTFRCDPISEHNRLYWYRQTLGQGPEFLTYFQNEAQLEKSRLLSDRFSAERPKGSFSTLEIQRTEQGDSAMYLCASSLALLVTGPYEQYFGPGTRLTVT.

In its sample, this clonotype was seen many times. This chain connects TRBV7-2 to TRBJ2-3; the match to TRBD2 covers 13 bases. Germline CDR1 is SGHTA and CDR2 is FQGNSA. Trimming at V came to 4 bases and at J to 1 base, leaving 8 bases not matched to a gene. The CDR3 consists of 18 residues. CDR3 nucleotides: TGTGCCAGCAGCTCAGAACCCGGGACTAGCGGGGGCACAGATACGCAGTATTTT. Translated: CASSSEPGTSGGTDTQYF. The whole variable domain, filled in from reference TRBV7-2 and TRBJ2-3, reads GAGVSQSPSNKVTEKGKDVELRCDPISGHTALYWYRQSLGQGLEFLIYFQGNSAPDKSGLPSDRFSAERTGGSVSTLTIQRTQQEDSAVYLCASSSEPGTSGGTDTQYFGPGTRLTVL.

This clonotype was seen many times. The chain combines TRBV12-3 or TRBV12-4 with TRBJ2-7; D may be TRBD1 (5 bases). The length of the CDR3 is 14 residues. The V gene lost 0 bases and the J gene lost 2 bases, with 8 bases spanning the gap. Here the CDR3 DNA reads TGTGCCAGCAGTTTAGCGGGGCCCACCTACGAGCAGTACTTC. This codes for CASSLAGPTYEQYF.

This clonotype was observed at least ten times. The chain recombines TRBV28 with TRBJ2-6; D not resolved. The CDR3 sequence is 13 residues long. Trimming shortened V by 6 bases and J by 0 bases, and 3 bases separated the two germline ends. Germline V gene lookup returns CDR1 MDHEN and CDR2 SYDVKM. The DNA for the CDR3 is TGTGCCAGCAGGGGCTCTGGGGCCAACGTCCTGACTTTC. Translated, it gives CASRGSGANVLTF. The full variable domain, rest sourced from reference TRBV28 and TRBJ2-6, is DVKVTQSSRYLVKRTGEKVFLECVQDMDHENMFWYRQDPGLGLRLIYFSYDVKMKEKGDIPEGYSVSREKKERFSLILESASTNQTSMYLCASRGSGANVLTFGAGSRLTVL.

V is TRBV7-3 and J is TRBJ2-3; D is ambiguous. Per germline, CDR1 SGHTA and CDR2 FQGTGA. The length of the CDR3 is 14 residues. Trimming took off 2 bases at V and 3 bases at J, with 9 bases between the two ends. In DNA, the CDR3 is TGTGCCAGCAGCTTATCTACCCGGACAGATACGCAGTATTTT. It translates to CASSLSTRTDTQYF.

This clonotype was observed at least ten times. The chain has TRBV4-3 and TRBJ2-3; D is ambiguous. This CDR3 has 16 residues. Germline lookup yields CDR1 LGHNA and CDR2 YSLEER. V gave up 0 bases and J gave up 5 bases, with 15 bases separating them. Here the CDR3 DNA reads TGCGCCAGCAGCCAAGATAGATCAGGATGGGGAGATACGCAGTATTTT. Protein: CASSQDRSGWGDTQYF.

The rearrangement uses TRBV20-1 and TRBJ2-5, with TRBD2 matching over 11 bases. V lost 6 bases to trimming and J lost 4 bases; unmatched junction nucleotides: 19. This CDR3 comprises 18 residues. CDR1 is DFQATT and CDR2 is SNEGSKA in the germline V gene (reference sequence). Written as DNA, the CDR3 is TGCAGTGCCCAGGCACTAGCGGGGGTCGTAGGTCGCCCAGAGACCCAGTACTTC. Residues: CSAQALAGVVGRPETQYF.

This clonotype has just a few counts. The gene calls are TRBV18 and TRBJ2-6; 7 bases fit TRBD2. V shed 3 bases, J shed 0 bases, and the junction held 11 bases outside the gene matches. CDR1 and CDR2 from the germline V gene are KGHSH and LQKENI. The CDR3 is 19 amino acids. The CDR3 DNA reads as TGTGCCAGCTCACCGGTTGGGCTAGCGGAATACTCTGGGGCCAACGTCCTGACTTTC. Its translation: CASSPVGLAEYSGANVLTF.

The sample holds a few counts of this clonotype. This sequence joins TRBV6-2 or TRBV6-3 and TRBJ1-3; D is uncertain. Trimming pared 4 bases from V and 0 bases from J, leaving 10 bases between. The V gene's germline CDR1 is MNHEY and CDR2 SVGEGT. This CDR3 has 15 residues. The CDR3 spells CASSLPTSSGNTIYF. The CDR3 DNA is TGTGCCAGCAGTTTGCCGACGAGCTCTGGAAACACCATATATTTT.

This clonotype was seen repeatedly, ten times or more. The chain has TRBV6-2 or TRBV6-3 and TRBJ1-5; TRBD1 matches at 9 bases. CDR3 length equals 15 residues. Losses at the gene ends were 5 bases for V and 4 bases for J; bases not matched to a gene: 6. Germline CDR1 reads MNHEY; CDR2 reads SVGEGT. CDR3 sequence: CASSKRTGANQPQHF. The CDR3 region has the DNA TGTGCCAGCAGTAAGCGGACAGGGGCAAATCAGCCCCAGCATTTT.

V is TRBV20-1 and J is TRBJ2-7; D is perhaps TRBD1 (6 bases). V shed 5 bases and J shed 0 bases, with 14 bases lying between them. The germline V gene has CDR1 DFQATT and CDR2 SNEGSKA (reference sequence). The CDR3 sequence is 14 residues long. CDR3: CSAPGQIRSYEQYF. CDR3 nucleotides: TGCAGTGCTCCGGGACAAATCCGCTCCTACGAGCAGTACTTC.

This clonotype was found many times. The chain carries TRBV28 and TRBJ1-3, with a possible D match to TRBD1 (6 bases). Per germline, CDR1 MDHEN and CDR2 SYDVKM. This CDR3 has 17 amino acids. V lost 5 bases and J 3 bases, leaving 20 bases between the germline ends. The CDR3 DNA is TGTGCCAGCAGTACCCCGCGGACAGCTACTTATGGAAACACCATATATTTT. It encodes CASSTPRTATYGNTIYF.

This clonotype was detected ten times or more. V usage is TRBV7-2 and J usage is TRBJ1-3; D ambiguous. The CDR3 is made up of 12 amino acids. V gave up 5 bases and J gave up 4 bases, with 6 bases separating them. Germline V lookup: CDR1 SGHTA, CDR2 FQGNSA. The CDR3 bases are TGTGCCAGCAGCCAACAGGGAAACACCATATATTTT. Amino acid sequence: CASSQQGNTIYF. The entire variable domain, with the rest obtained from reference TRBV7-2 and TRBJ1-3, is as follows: GAGVSQSPSNKVTEKGKDVELRCDPISGHTALYWYRQSLGQGLEFLIYFQGNSAPDKSGLPSDRFSAERTGGSVSTLTIQRTQQEDSAVYLCASSQQGNTIYFGEGSWLTVV.

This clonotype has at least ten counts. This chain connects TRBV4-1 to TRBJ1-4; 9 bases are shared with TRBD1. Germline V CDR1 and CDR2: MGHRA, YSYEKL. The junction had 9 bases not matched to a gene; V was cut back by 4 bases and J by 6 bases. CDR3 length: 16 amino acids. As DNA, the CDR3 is TGCGCCAGCAGCCTAAGAACAGGGGGCTTTGATGAAAAACTGTTTTTT. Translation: CASSLRTGGFDEKLFF.